What follows describes a single T cell receptor beta chain. Measured with immunoSEQ multiplex PCR; TCRdb has only the in-frame clones, and not every one. This table holds nearly 90,000 clones, less than 80% found once. This sample is drawn from a study of blood T cell repertoires in COVID-19. Across the whole study: Sample material is recorded as cDNA or gDNA derived from T cells, B-cell-depleted T cells, or PBMCs.

Trimming cost V 5 bases and J 4 bases, with 17 bases left between them. Per the germline V gene, CDR1 is SNHLY and CDR2 is FYNNEI. This CDR3 has 15 residues. This receptor was taken from an elderly woman with acute or convalescent COVID-19. Sequenced input: peripheral blood. The genes are TRBV2 and TRBJ1-2, with a possible D match to TRBD1 (5 bases). The CDR3 nucleotides are TGTGCCAGCAGTCGAGGACAAGGGGAGGTCTATGGCTACACCTTC. It specifies CASSRGQGEVYGYTF.